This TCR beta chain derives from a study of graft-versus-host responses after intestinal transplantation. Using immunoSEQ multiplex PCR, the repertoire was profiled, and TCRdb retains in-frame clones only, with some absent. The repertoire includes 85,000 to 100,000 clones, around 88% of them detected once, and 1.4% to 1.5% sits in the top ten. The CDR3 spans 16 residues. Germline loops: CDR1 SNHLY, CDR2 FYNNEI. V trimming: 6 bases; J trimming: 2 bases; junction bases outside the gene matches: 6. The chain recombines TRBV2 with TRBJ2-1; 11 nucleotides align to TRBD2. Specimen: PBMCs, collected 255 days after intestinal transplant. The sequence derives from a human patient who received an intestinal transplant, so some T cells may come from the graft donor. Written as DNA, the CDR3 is TGTGCCAGCAGAGACCTAGCGGGAGGTGCCTACAATGAGCAGTTCTTC. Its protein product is CASRDLAGGAYNEQFF.